This paragraph covers one TCR beta chain sequence. Measured with immunoSEQ multiplex PCR; TCRdb has only the in-frame clones, and not every one. The sample carries around 240,000 clones, approximately 82% recorded once. These data originate in a study of blood T cell repertoires in COVID-19. This CDR3 has 17 residues. Germline V lookup: CDR1 LNHNV, CDR2 YYDKDF (reference sequence). V lost 1 base to trimming and J lost 0 bases, with 13 bases between them. The sequence came from an elderly woman with acute or convalescent COVID-19. The specimen sequenced was peripheral blood. The V gene is TRBV15, the J gene TRBJ1-5; possibly TRBD1 for D (6 bases). The CDR3 spells CATSRGGGTYSNQPQHF. CDR3 bases: TGTGCCACCAGCAGAGGGGGGGGCACCTATAGCAATCAGCCCCAGCATTTT.